This T cell receptor (beta chain) was obtained from a study of regulatory T cells in long-lasting Graves disease. Construction of the TCR beta libraries employed iRepertoire HTBI primers in conjunction with Arm-PCR of CDR3 regions. One entry per CDR3 protein results from TCRdb running MiXCR on the multiplex PCR reads. The profile covers about 560,000 distinct CDR3 sequences, with 15% to 20% appearing a single time and approximately 12% taken by the ten largest. Germline-derived CDR1 and CDR2 are GTSNPN and SVGIG (reference sequence). V lost 4 bases and J 1 base, leaving 14 bases between the germline ends. This CDR3 is built from 14 residues. The sample's time point: newly diagnosed GD, antithyroid drugs for less than 3 months. Generation of the TCR library employed RNA extracted from PBMCs. These data also featured in a second study, about T cells in Graves' hyperthyroidism and ophthalmopathy. According to that study: Most clonotypes expanded in the thyroid (above 0.001) were also present in blood.

V usage is TRBV30 and J usage is TRBJ2-7, with no clear D. The sequence was collected from a man in his late teens or twenties with Graves disease. The sequencing here drew on peripheral blood mononuclear cells (PBMCs), taken at new diagnosis, from a patient treated with antithyroid drugs. CDR3 in DNA: TGTGCCTGGATGGGGTTCGCTAGTTCCTACGAGCAGTACTTC. Protein sequence: CAWMGFASSYEQYF.